This T cell receptor beta chain was profiled in a study of T cell responses to AZD1222 COVID-19 vaccine. Study-wide points: CD4 TCRs associated with vaccination spanned spike, dominating at 160-218 and 743-854. Clonal diversity may have been underestimated in mostly white British donors. Epitopes outside B.1.351 and B.1.1.7 mutated regions reportedly drew nearly half of spike TCRs.

Repertoires were generated with immunoSEQ multiplex PCR, while TCRdb's copy carries only in-frame clones and drops some. The table has tens of thousands of clones, approximately 90% seen once. Turning to this clone: Antigen specificity is unknown.

V lost 10 bases and J lost 1, with 19 bases in between. Germline V gene data show CDR1 as ENHRY and CDR2 as SYGVKD. This CDR3 contains 15 residues. The source material was peripheral blood, sampled on day 0 of AZD1222 vaccination. The TCR was taken from an adult in good health. The rearrangement joins TRBV10-3 to TRBJ2-5; D may be TRBD1 (6 bases). In DNA form, the CDR3 reads TGTGCCACCACTCCAGCCGGGACACCCCAAGAGACCCAGTACTTC. This encodes CATTPAGTPQETQYF.